The entry below gives a single T cell receptor (beta chain) sequence along with its context. Antigen: not known. These data are taken from a study of PD-1 blockade in classical Hodgkin lymphoma. Broader study findings: What drove the repertoire differences, possibly disease activity or prior therapy, has not been defined. Healthy donors reportedly exceeded newly diagnosed patients in baseline TCR diversity. Lower baseline TCR diversity marked trial partial responders and progressors.

Sequencing was performed with immunoSEQ multiplex PCR; in TCRdb, only in-frame clones are kept and a portion is missing. The table records 110,000 or so clones, nearly 90% of them present only once. The CDR3 totals 13 residues. CDR1 MGHDK and CDR2 SYGVNS come from the germline V gene. Deletions cut 7 bases from V and 4 bases from J, with 11 bases between. Brentuximab vedotin exposure varied among the patients, all of whom had relapsed after autologous stem cell transplantation. This chain uses TRBV25-1 with TRBJ2-1, with D tentatively TRBD2 (6 bases). Sequencing used peripheral blood mononuclear cells (PBMCs), obtained before the second cycle of nivolumab. This clonotype was sampled from a human donor with classical Hodgkin lymphoma. CDR3 coding DNA: TGTGCCAGCATGGCAGCGGGTTACAATGAGCAGTTCTTC. The encoded protein is CASMAAGYNEQFF.